The present T cell receptor (beta chain) was sequenced within a study of response to subunit inactivated influenza vaccine. This clonotype appeared a few times. No antigen is known for it. Each CDR3 protein gets one entry after TCRdb re-called the RT-PCR reads with MiXCR. The repertoire has about half a million distinct CDR3 sequences, about 25% of them found once; the top ten carry approximately 2%. Study-level results: The authors proposed limited new T cell recruitment per seasonal influenza vaccination.

This specimen consisted of CD4+ T cells sorted from PBMCs, obtained roughly 5 days after vaccination. This TCR was recovered from a man in his fifties or sixties who received an inactivated influenza vaccine.

The CDR3 DNA reads as TGTGCCAGCAGCTTATCGACAGGCTATGGCTACACCTTC. Protein product: CASSLSTGYGYTF. V and J are TRBV7-9 and TRBJ1-2; possible D gene TRBD1, 6 bases. The germline gives CDR1 SEHNR, CDR2 FQNEAQ (reference sequence). V lost 2 bases to trimming and J lost 4 bases, with 8 bases between them. This CDR3 contains 13 residues.